The entry that follows covers one T cell receptor beta chain sequence. This specimen belongs to a study of shared clonotypes between healthy human individuals. V was clipped by 4 bases and J by 9 bases; unmatched bases: 1. Germline CDR1 and CDR2: SGHNT and YENEEA. CDR3 length equals 13 residues. In the source study's methods: ImmunoSEQ yielded junction-only sequences lacking quality scores, so filtering differed. This table comes from immunoSEQ multiplex PCR, and its TCRdb copy is limited to in-frame clones, with some not included. D and trimming were read from the DNA, whereas the V and J calls and clone size are those reported in that table. The top ten hold around 11% of the sample, which has about half a million clones, roughly 80% seen once.

This clonotype was obtained from a woman aged 40 to 50 in good health. Some clones in this sample may be carry-over from other donors' samples. Sequences were obtained from PBMCs. This rearrangement joins TRBV11-3 to TRBJ2-1, with TRBD2 matching over 12 bases. This chain's CDR3 is CASSSLAGGEQFF. In DNA form, the CDR3 reads TGTGCCAGCAGCTCACTAGCGGGAGGTGAGCAGTTCTTC.